This is a list of T cell receptor beta chains from one sample in a study of blood T cell repertoires in COVID-19. Data came from immunoSEQ multiplex PCR; TCRdb stores just in-frame clones and leaves some out. Of under 300,000 clones listed, approximately 79% are singletons. Specimen: peripheral blood. All receptors come from a woman of 80 years or more with active or convalescent COVID-19. The CDR3 runs from the conserved cysteine through the conserved F or W. Fields, in order: CDR3 DNA, CDR3 protein, V gene, D gene, J gene, clone size. D genes are given only for firm matches. A clone size is listed for some rows: how often the clone was seen (once, few, many), or a class if it is expanded.

CDR3 DNA: TGTGCCAGCAGTTTTGGGCAGGTAAACACAGATACGCAGTATTTT
CDR3 protein: CASSFGQVNTDTQYF
V gene: TRBV28
D gene: .
J gene: TRBJ2-3
clone size: .

CDR3 DNA: TGTGCCAGCAGCTTGGGTACTAGCGGGAGCACCGGGGAGCTGTTTTTT
CDR3 protein: CASSLGTSGSTGELFF
V gene: TRBV5-4
D gene: TRBD2
J gene: TRBJ2-2
clone size: .

CDR3 DNA: TGTGCCAGCAGTACTGGACAGGAGCAGTGGTATGGCTACACCTTC
CDR3 protein: CASSTGQEQWYGYTF
V gene: TRBV27
D gene: TRBD1
J gene: TRBJ1-2
clone size: .

CDR3 DNA: TGTGCCAGTAGTCTCGGGGGACGCGACGAGCAGTACTTC
CDR3 protein: CASSLGGRDEQYF
V gene: TRBV19
D gene: .
J gene: TRBJ2-7
clone size: once

CDR3 DNA: TGCGCCAGCAGCTTGTTTCTCAATGAGCAGTTCTTC
CDR3 protein: CASSLFLNEQFF
V gene: TRBV5-1
D gene: .
J gene: TRBJ2-1
clone size: .

CDR3 DNA: TGCGCCAGCAGCCCCATAGCCGCGGGGGTAACAGATACGCAGTATTTT
CDR3 protein: CASSPIAAGVTDTQYF
V gene: TRBV5-1
D gene: TRBD2
J gene: TRBJ2-3
clone size: .

CDR3 DNA: TGTGCCAGTACAAATTCTAACTATGGCTACACCTTC
CDR3 protein: CASTNSNYGYTF
V gene: TRBV28
D gene: .
J gene: TRBJ1-2
clone size: .

CDR3 DNA: TGTGCCAGTAGTACGACAGGGGCCGCTGGAAACACCATATATTTT
CDR3 protein: CASSTTGAAGNTIYF
V gene: TRBV19
D gene: TRBD1
J gene: TRBJ1-3
clone size: once

CDR3 DNA: TGTGCCATCAGTGACACAGCCTCCACTGAAGCTTTCTTT
CDR3 protein: CAISDTASTEAFF
V gene: TRBV10-3
D gene: .
J gene: TRBJ1-1
clone size: .

CDR3 DNA: TGTGCCAGCAGCTTAGAGACTAGCGGCCCCTACGAGCAGTACTTC
CDR3 protein: CASSLETSGPYEQYF
V gene: TRBV11-3
D gene: TRBD2
J gene: TRBJ2-7
clone size: .

CDR3 DNA: TGTGCCAGCAGCGGACACCTCTCTGGAAACACCATATATTTT
CDR3 protein: CASSGHLSGNTIYF
V gene: TRBV9
D gene: .
J gene: TRBJ1-3
clone size: once

CDR3 DNA: TGTGCCAGCAGCCAAGGTACACAGGGGTATAATGAAAAACTGTTTTTT
CDR3 protein: CASSQGTQGYNEKLFF
V gene: TRBV3-1/TRBV3-2
D gene: TRBD1
J gene: TRBJ1-4
clone size: .

CDR3 DNA: TGCGCCAGCAGCGTCCAACAGGGGACTGGAAACACCATATATTTT
CDR3 protein: CASSVQQGTGNTIYF
V gene: TRBV5-1
D gene: TRBD1
J gene: TRBJ1-3
clone size: .

CDR3 DNA: TGTGCCAGCACCTTAGGACAGGGGTTGGGTTCGGCTAACTATGGCTACACCTTC
CDR3 protein: CASTLGQGLGSANYGYTF
V gene: TRBV28
D gene: TRBD1
J gene: TRBJ1-2
clone size: .

CDR3 DNA: TGCAGCGGGACTAGCGGGAGCAATGAGCAGTTCTTC
CDR3 protein: CSGTSGSNEQFF
V gene: TRBV29-1
D gene: TRBD2
J gene: TRBJ2-1
clone size: .

CDR3 DNA: TGCGCCAGCAGCTTGGATAGTACTGGCTACACCTTC
CDR3 protein: CASSLDSTGYTF
V gene: TRBV5-1
D gene: .
J gene: TRBJ1-2
clone size: .

CDR3 DNA: TGCGCCAGCAGCCAAGATGGGCCGGGGGACAATCAGCCCCAGCATTTT
CDR3 protein: CASSQDGPGDNQPQHF
V gene: TRBV4-1
D gene: .
J gene: TRBJ1-5
clone size: .

CDR3 DNA: TGTGCCAGCAGCTTAGCGGGGGAGACCCAGTACTTC
CDR3 protein: CASSLAGETQYF
V gene: TRBV11-2
D gene: .
J gene: TRBJ2-5
clone size: .

CDR3 DNA: TGTGCCACCAGCAGAGTAAACAGGTTTCGGGAGACCCAGTACTTC
CDR3 protein: CATSRVNRFRETQYF
V gene: TRBV15
D gene: .
J gene: TRBJ2-5
clone size: .

CDR3 DNA: TGTGCCAGCAGCGCACAAATTAGCAATCAGCCCCAGCATTTT
CDR3 protein: CASSAQISNQPQHF
V gene: TRBV3-1/TRBV3-2
D gene: .
J gene: TRBJ1-5
clone size: .

CDR3 DNA: TGTGCCACCAGCAGAGATAGGGGTACTGGAAACACCATATATTTT
CDR3 protein: CATSRDRGTGNTIYF
V gene: TRBV15
D gene: .
J gene: TRBJ1-3
clone size: .

CDR3 DNA: TGTGCCAGCAGCTTGGCCTACGGGGGGCGCGGGACTGAAGCTTTCTTT
CDR3 protein: CASSLAYGGRGTEAFF
V gene: TRBV5-6
D gene: .
J gene: TRBJ1-1
clone size: .

CDR3 DNA: TGTGCCAGCAGTCCAGGGGGCCACAGCACAGATACGCAGTATTTT
CDR3 protein: CASSPGGHSTDTQYF
V gene: TRBV6-5
D gene: TRBD1
J gene: TRBJ2-3
clone size: .

CDR3 DNA: TGTGCCAGCAGCTTTCGGGGGTCTGGGGCCAACGTCCTGACTTTC
CDR3 protein: CASSFRGSGANVLTF
V gene: TRBV5-6
D gene: .
J gene: TRBJ2-6
clone size: .

CDR3 DNA: TGTGCCATTAGACAGGGGGCGAACACTGAAGCTTTCTTT
CDR3 protein: CAIRQGANTEAFF
V gene: TRBV10-3
D gene: TRBD1
J gene: TRBJ1-1
clone size: .

CDR3 DNA: TGCGCCAGCAGTCCCCGACAGGGGCCCCCGGACCCAAAAGCCAAAAACATTCAGTACTTC
CDR3 protein: CASSPRQGPPDPKAKNIQYF
V gene: TRBV23-1
D gene: TRBD1
J gene: TRBJ2-4
clone size: .

CDR3 DNA: TGTGCCAGCAGAGCCGGGACAGGACCGTTCAACACCATATATTTT
CDR3 protein: CASRAGTGPFNTIYF
V gene: TRBV6-5
D gene: TRBD1
J gene: TRBJ1-3
clone size: .

CDR3 DNA: TGTGCCAGCAGCCAAGACGTCGGACTAGCGGGGGACACCGGGGAGCTGTTTTTT
CDR3 protein: CASSQDVGLAGDTGELFF
V gene: TRBV14
D gene: TRBD2
J gene: TRBJ2-2
clone size: .

CDR3 DNA: TGTGCCAGCAGCCAAATAGGGGGAAACTCCTACGAGCAGTACTTC
CDR3 protein: CASSQIGGNSYEQYF
V gene: TRBV7-8
D gene: .
J gene: TRBJ2-7
clone size: .

CDR3 DNA: TGTGCCAGTACCGCAGGGCTCCACACTGAAGCTTTCTTT
CDR3 protein: CASTAGLHTEAFF
V gene: TRBV19
D gene: .
J gene: TRBJ1-1
clone size: few

CDR3 DNA: TGTGCCAGTAGTATGGGGGGGCTGCTATCGAACACCGGGGAGCTGTTTTTT
CDR3 protein: CASSMGGLLSNTGELFF
V gene: TRBV19
D gene: .
J gene: TRBJ2-2
clone size: .

CDR3 DNA: TGTGCCAGCAGTTTCACTAGCTCTGGAAACACCATATATTTT
CDR3 protein: CASSFTSSGNTIYF
V gene: TRBV28
D gene: .
J gene: TRBJ1-3
clone size: .

CDR3 DNA: TGTGCCAGCAGGCTAACAGGCTCCGGAGAGACCCAGTACTTC
CDR3 protein: CASRLTGSGETQYF
V gene: TRBV27
D gene: .
J gene: TRBJ2-5
clone size: .

CDR3 DNA: TGTGCCAGTAGGAACAGGGGATCCACCTACAATGAGCAGTTCTTC
CDR3 protein: CASRNRGSTYNEQFF
V gene: TRBV6-6
D gene: TRBD1
J gene: TRBJ2-1
clone size: .

CDR3 DNA: TGCGCCAGCAGCCGCCCCCAGGGGGACGAGACCCAGTACTTC
CDR3 protein: CASSRPQGDETQYF
V gene: TRBV5-1
D gene: TRBD1
J gene: TRBJ2-5
clone size: .

CDR3 DNA: TGTGCCAGCAGCTTCAACAGAGCTTTTAATGAAAAACTGTTTTTT
CDR3 protein: CASSFNRAFNEKLFF
V gene: TRBV7-9
D gene: .
J gene: TRBJ1-4
clone size: .

CDR3 DNA: TGTGCCAGTAGTATAAGAAGAAGCAACACTGAAGCTTTCTTT
CDR3 protein: CASSIRRSNTEAFF
V gene: TRBV19
D gene: .
J gene: TRBJ1-1
clone size: .

CDR3 DNA: TGCGCCAGCAGCACGGGAGGAATCACAGATACGCAGTATTTT
CDR3 protein: CASSTGGITDTQYF
V gene: TRBV5-1
D gene: TRBD2
J gene: TRBJ2-3
clone size: .

CDR3 DNA: TGTGCCACCAGTGGTCTAGCGGGGAACACCGGGGAGCTGTTTTTT
CDR3 protein: CATSGLAGNTGELFF
V gene: TRBV24-1
D gene: TRBD2
J gene: TRBJ2-2
clone size: .

CDR3 DNA: TGTGCCAGCAGTTTGCGAGGCGCTAACTATGGCTACACCTTC
CDR3 protein: CASSLRGANYGYTF
V gene: TRBV28
D gene: .
J gene: TRBJ1-2
clone size: .

CDR3 DNA: TGCGCCAGCAGTGACCGGGGAGTGTATAATTCACCCCTCCACTTT
CDR3 protein: CASSDRGVYNSPLHF
V gene: TRBV10-2
D gene: .
J gene: TRBJ1-6
clone size: .

CDR3 DNA: TGCGCCAGCAGCTTGGCCCTCGGACAGGGGGTCTACGAGCAGTACTTC
CDR3 protein: CASSLALGQGVYEQYF
V gene: TRBV5-1
D gene: TRBD1
J gene: TRBJ2-7
clone size: .

CDR3 DNA: TGTGCCAGCAGCCTCAGGGTCGGGTCCTACGAGCAGTACTTC
CDR3 protein: CASSLRVGSYEQYF
V gene: TRBV25-1
D gene: .
J gene: TRBJ2-7
clone size: .

CDR3 DNA: TGTGCCAGCGGAAGGACACCAGGGGATCAGGGACAAGCTTTCTTT
CDR3 protein: CASGRTPGDQGQAFF
V gene: TRBV2
D gene: .
J gene: TRBJ1-1
clone size: .

CDR3 DNA: TGTGCCAGCAGCCAAACTAGCGGGAGTGTCCACGAGCAGTACTTC
CDR3 protein: CASSQTSGSVHEQYF
V gene: TRBV4-2
D gene: TRBD2
J gene: TRBJ2-7
clone size: .

CDR3 DNA: TGTGCCTGGAGTGTCGGGGTCTCTGGAAACACCATATATTTT
CDR3 protein: CAWSVGVSGNTIYF
V gene: TRBV30
D gene: .
J gene: TRBJ1-3
clone size: .

CDR3 DNA: TGTGCCATCAAGAGGGGACAGGGGGACACTGAAGCTTTCTTT
CDR3 protein: CAIKRGQGDTEAFF
V gene: TRBV10-3
D gene: TRBD1
J gene: TRBJ1-1
clone size: .

CDR3 DNA: TGTGCCAGCAGTTCCGCGAGCTCCTACGAGCAGTACTTC
CDR3 protein: CASSSASSYEQYF
V gene: TRBV6-5
D gene: .
J gene: TRBJ2-7
clone size: .

CDR3 DNA: TGTGCCAGTAGTATAGAACCGGGACATAATGAAAAACTGTTTTTT
CDR3 protein: CASSIEPGHNEKLFF
V gene: TRBV19
D gene: .
J gene: TRBJ1-4
clone size: .